The text below deals with one T cell receptor beta chain. V shed 0 bases, J shed 6 bases, and the junction held 1 base outside the gene matches. Germline CDR1 is MNHNS and CDR2 is SASEGT. The CDR3 has 14 amino acids. This sample was included in a study of blood T cell repertoires in COVID-19. The protocol was immunoSEQ multiplex PCR, while the TCRdb copy is restricted to in-frame clones and leaves out a portion. Found here are tens of thousands of clones, roughly 89% of them singletons; the top ten hold 1% to 1.5%. The V and J genes are TRBV6-1 and TRBJ1-1; 10 nucleotides agree with TRBD1. Sequenced sample: peripheral blood. This clonotype was obtained from an elderly woman with acute or convalescent COVID-19. CDR3 loop: CASSEAGTGAEAFF. The CDR3 nucleotides are TGTGCCAGCAGTGAAGCGGGGACAGGGGCTGAAGCTTTCTTT.